Presented here are 6 T cell receptor beta chains from one specimen sequenced in a study of cytomegalovirus exposure and HLA in healthy donors. The PCR employed 60 Vbeta primers together with 13 Jbeta primers. Clones were sequenced by immunoSEQ multiplex PCR, and TCRdb holds only the in-frame ones, with some missing. The sample includes around 150,000 clones, around 79% of them seen just once. Sequencing input: PBMCs. Receptor source: a man younger than 45 in good health and CMV-seropositive.

The chain has TRBV7-9 and TRBJ2-1; 8 bases are shared with TRBD2. The CDR3 covers 15 residues. V shed 10 bases, J shed 7 bases, and the junction held 15 bases outside the gene matches. Germline V gives CDR1 SEHNR, CDR2 FQNEAQ (reference sequence). CDR3 sequence (DNA): TGTGCCAAGCTTAGGGAGCGGGAGATTATGAATGAGCAGTTCTTC. Amino acid sequence: CAKLREREIMNEQFF.

The chain uses TRBV6-1 and TRBJ2-3; D might be TRBD2 (5 bases). In germline, CDR1 is MNHNS, CDR2 SASEGT. With 6 bases removed from V and 3 bases from J, the gap between germline ends came to 7 bases. This CDR3 contains 12 residues. Written as DNA, the CDR3 is TGTGCCAGCAGGGAGGTGACAGATACGCAGTATTTT. This codes for CASREVTDTQYF.

The V gene is TRBV5-1, the J gene TRBJ2-7; weak D call: TRBD2 (5 bases). CDR1 and CDR2 from the germline V gene are SGHRS and YFSETQ. The V end lost 0 bases, the J end lost 4 bases, and 11 bases lay between the germline ends. The CDR3 consists of 14 residues. The CDR3 spells CASSLVGGSYEQYF. CDR3 nucleotide sequence: TGCGCCAGCAGCTTGGTTGGAGGATCATACGAGCAGTACTTC.

The V and J genes are TRBV20-1 and TRBJ2-5; unclear D gene. The CDR3 has 11 residues. V lost 2 bases and J 5 bases, leaving 6 bases between the germline ends. CDR1 and CDR2 from the germline V gene are DFQATT and SNEGSKA (reference sequence). The CDR3 reads CSARSSETQYF. The CDR3 nucleotides are TGCAGTGCTAGATCGTCGGAGACCCAGTACTTC.

This clone was seen more than once but under ten times. The chain uses TRBV6-1 and TRBJ2-6; tentative D call: TRBD1 (5 bases). V was trimmed by 7 bases and J by 1 base, leaving 11 bases between them. Germline V CDR1 and CDR2: MNHNS, SASEGT. The CDR3 covers 15 residues. CDR3 in DNA: TGTGCCAGCACCGAAGGGGTGTCTGGGGCCAACGTCCTGACTTTC. Protein sequence: CASTEGVSGANVLTF.

The V call is TRBV4-3, the J call TRBJ2-1, with D perhaps matching TRBD1 (5 bases). Trimming took 1 base from V and 2 from J, leaving 12 bases between them. The CDR3 loop spans 16 amino acids. Per germline, CDR1 LGHNA and CDR2 YSLEER. The CDR3 DNA reads TGCGCCAGCAGCCAAGGGAACAGGTTGACCTACAATGAGCAGTTCTTC. This sequence encodes CASSQGNRLTYNEQFF.